This passage covers 26 T cell receptor beta chains from one sample sequenced in a study of cytomegalovirus exposure and HLA in healthy donors. PCR involved 60 Vbeta and 13 Jbeta primers. Here immunoSEQ multiplex PCR was the method, and the copy in TCRdb shows in-frame clones only, minus some. This table has 150,000 to 200,000 clones, approximately 86% appearing once. The specimen sequenced was PBMCs. These receptors all come from a boy aged 2 to 10 in good health and CMV-seronegative.

The chain recombines TRBV9 with TRBJ2-1, with 7 nucleotides matching TRBD1. The CDR3 loop spans 16 amino acids. J was trimmed by 3 bases and V by 3 bases; bases with no gene match: 9. The germline V gene encodes CDR1 SGDLS and CDR2 YYNGEE. CDR3 sequence (DNA): TGTGCCAGCAGCGGATCCGGGACAGATAACTACAATGAGCAGTTCTTC. Amino acids: CASSGSGTDNYNEQFF.

The CDR3 sequence: CASSSSPDEQFF. The DNA of the CDR3 is TGTGCCAGCAGCTCGAGTCCCGATGAGCAGTTCTTC. The chain combines TRBV27 with TRBJ2-1; D is unresolved. Germline assignment: CDR1 MNHEY and CDR2 SMNVEV (reference sequence). V was trimmed by 6 bases and J by 8 bases, leaving 11 bases between them. The CDR3 spans 12 residues.

The J gene is TRBJ1-1, the V gene TRBV25-1; D is unresolved. CDR3 length: 13 residues. CDR1 is MGHDK and CDR2 is SYGVNS in the germline V gene. V lost 4 bases, J lost 3 bases, and 9 bases lay in between. The CDR3 DNA follows: TGTGCCAGCAGTGTGGGAGGGTACACTGAAGCTTTCTTT. Residues: CASSVGGYTEAFF.

This chain connects TRBV28 to TRBJ1-4; 10 bases align to TRBD1. This CDR3 spans 15 amino acids. V was pared by 5 bases and J by 3 bases, with 3 bases of the junction left unmatched. Germline loops: CDR1 MDHEN, CDR2 SYDVKM. The CDR3 here is CASSRDRGPNEKLFF. The CDR3 nucleotides read TGTGCCAGCAGTAGGGACAGGGGCCCTAATGAAAAACTGTTTTTT.

This chain uses TRBV19 with TRBJ1-5; D is possibly TRBD1 (5 bases). Between the trimmed V and J ends, which lost 5 bases and 0 bases, there was a span of 14 bases. The CDR3 runs 16 residues. Germline loops: CDR1 LNHDA, CDR2 SQIVND (reference sequence). CDR3 sequence: CASSRSTEYSNQPQHF. The CDR3, as DNA: TGTGCCAGTAGTCGATCGACAGAGTATAGCAATCAGCCCCAGCATTTT.

The chain joins TRBV7-2 to TRBJ2-6, with D possibly matching TRBD2 (6 bases). V dropped 2 bases and J dropped 0 bases, with 14 bases sitting between them. The length of the CDR3 is 18 residues. CDR1 and CDR2 (germline): SGHTA, FQGNSA. The CDR3 sequence is CASSLPGLQDSGANVLTF. DNA of the CDR3: TGTGCCAGCAGCTTACCAGGACTACAAGACTCTGGGGCCAACGTCCTGACTTTC.

V usage is TRBV20-1 and J usage is TRBJ2-5, with D possibly matching TRBD2 (5 bases). Between the trimmed V and J ends, which lost 3 bases and 5 bases, there was a span of 7 bases. This CDR3 spans 11 amino acids. Germline values: CDR1 DFQATT, CDR2 SNEGSKA (reference sequence). The CDR3 is CSASGEETQYF. The CDR3 DNA is TGCAGTGCTAGCGGGGAGGAGACCCAGTACTTC.

The chain employs TRBV30 and TRBJ1-3; D gene ambiguous. V was trimmed by 7 bases and J by 2 bases, leaving 18 bases between them. This CDR3 is built from 15 residues. CDR1 is GTSNPN, CDR2 SVGIG, per germline (reference sequence). CDR3 in amino acids: CASVRWKRPGNTIYF. The CDR3 nucleotides read TGTGCCTCTGTGAGGTGGAAGCGACCTGGAAACACCATATATTTT. Together with reference TRBV30 and TRBJ1-3, the CDR3 gives the full variable domain: SQTIHQWPATLVQPVGSPLSLECTVEGTSNPNLYWYRQAAGRGLQLLFYSVGIGQISSEVPQNLSASRPQDRQFILSSKKLLLSDSGFYLCASVRWKRPGNTIYFGEGSWLTVV.

The chain couples TRBV2 to TRBJ1-1; D is unresolved. Trimming removed 7 bases at V and 4 bases at J, with 13 bases between. Germline assignment: CDR1 SNHLY and CDR2 FYNNEI. This CDR3 has 13 amino acids. Written as DNA, the CDR3 is TGTGCCAGCACAGTCAGGCAAGGCACTGAAGCTTTCTTT. It specifies CASTVRQGTEAFF.

V and J are TRBV27 and TRBJ2-7; 12 bases are shared with TRBD2. The CDR3 contains 16 residues. Looked up from germline, CDR1 is MNHEY and CDR2 is SMNVEV (reference sequence). V was pared by 1 base and J by 6 bases, with 7 bases of the junction left unmatched. CDR3 loop: CASSLLLAGGPLEQYF. The CDR3 region has the DNA TGTGCCAGCAGTTTATTGCTAGCGGGGGGGCCTCTCGAGCAGTACTTC.

The genes are TRBV4-1 and TRBJ2-3; maybe TRBD1 (5 bases). The length of the CDR3 is 15 residues. The V gene's germline CDR1 is MGHRA and CDR2 YSYEKL. The ends were cut back, 5 bases at V and 0 bases at J, with 12 bases in the middle. The CDR3 region is CASSSATASTDTQYF. The CDR3 DNA reads as TGCGCCAGCAGCTCAGCGACAGCTAGCACAGATACGCAGTATTTT.

This chain connects TRBV5-1 to TRBJ2-3; TRBD2 matches 8 bases. With 4 bases clipped from V and 7 bases from J, the junction kept 11 bases outside the gene matches. CDR1 is SGHRS and CDR2 is YFSETQ in the germline V gene. The CDR3 extends over 15 amino acids. Here the CDR3 DNA reads TGCGCCAGCAGCCGTGGGACGGGGGGGACGAATACGCAGTATTTT. Its protein is CASSRGTGGTNTQYF.

The CDR3 protein is CASSLGPAGGSYEQYF. The CDR3 region has the DNA TGTGCCAGCAGCTTGGGCCCAGCGGGGGGATCCTACGAGCAGTACTTC. The gene calls are TRBV5-4 and TRBJ2-7; 9 positions agree with TRBD2. In germline, CDR1 is SGHNT, CDR2 YYREEE (reference sequence). The CDR3 is 16 residues long. V gave up 0 bases and J gave up 1 base; unmatched junction bases: 5.

This clone has just one count. The J gene is TRBJ2-3, the V gene TRBV5-1; 10 positions match TRBD1. V lost 3 bases and J lost 0; bases outside the gene matches: 10. Per the germline V gene, CDR1 is SGHRS and CDR2 is YFSETQ. CDR3 size: 18 residues. The CDR3 DNA is TGCGCCAGCAGCTCCCGACAGGGGGCTGTATCTAGCACAGATACGCAGTATTTT. Translating it yields CASSSRQGAVSSTDTQYF. The whole variable domain, filled in from reference TRBV5-1 and TRBJ2-3, reads KAGVTQTPRYLIKTRGQQVTLSCSPISGHRSVSWYQQTPGQGLQFLFEYFSETQRNKGNFPGRFSGRQFSNSRSEMNVSTLELGDSALYLCASSSRQGAVSSTDTQYFGPGTRLTVL.

This chain connects TRBV7-3 to TRBJ2-1; 7 positions match TRBD2. The length of the CDR3 is 16 residues. Germline V CDR1 and CDR2: SGHTA, FQGTGA. V was clipped by 1 base and J by 7 bases; unmatched bases: 10. CDR3 loop: CASSLMPLGEGNEQFF. The CDR3 DNA reads as TGTGCCAGCAGCTTAATGCCCCTAGGGGAGGGGAATGAGCAGTTCTTC.

The chain employs TRBV28 and TRBJ1-5, with D unresolved. From germline, CDR1 is MDHEN and CDR2 SYDVKM. The CDR3 contains 19 residues. V lost 1 base and J lost 2, with 21 bases in between. CDR3 sequence: CASSLSPAALLIGNQPQHF. The CDR3 nucleotides are TGTGCCAGCAGTTTATCGCCCGCCGCACTCCTTATTGGCAATCAGCCCCAGCATTTT.

The V call is TRBV28, the J call TRBJ1-1, with D uncertain. Germline V lookup: CDR1 MDHEN, CDR2 SYDVKM. The germline V and J ends were trimmed by 3 bases and 6 bases, with 17 bases remaining between them. The CDR3 contains 15 residues. In nucleotides, the CDR3 is TGTGCCAGCAGTTTTAGGTCTTTGGGAGCCCCTGAAGCTTTCTTT. As protein: CASSFRSLGAPEAFF.

The V gene is TRBV28, the J gene TRBJ1-5; D remains ambiguous. The CDR3 extends over 12 amino acids. CDR1 and CDR2 (germline): MDHEN, SYDVKM. Trimming took 7 bases from V and 5 from J, leaving 9 bases between them. CDR3 in DNA: TGTGCCAGCACACAAGCGTATCAGCCCCAGCATTTT. It codes for CASTQAYQPQHF.

The chain has TRBV6-1 and TRBJ2-7, with TRBD1 identical over 7 bases. In germline, CDR1 is MNHNS, CDR2 SASEGT. CDR3 length: 16 amino acids. V dropped 3 bases and J dropped 2; count of bases not matched to a gene: 10. CDR3 coding DNA: TGTGCCAGCAGTGACCCGCCCCGGGACAGAACCTACGAGCAGTACTTC. Its translation: CASSDPPRDRTYEQYF.

V gene TRBV6-1 combines with J gene TRBJ1-1; D remains unclear. Per germline, CDR1 MNHNS and CDR2 SASEGT. Trimming left V 11 bases short and J 1 base short, with 17 bases between. This CDR3 spans 14 amino acids. The CDR3 protein is CAGRRTPQNTEAFF. Here the CDR3 DNA reads TGTGCCGGCCGGAGGACCCCCCAGAACACTGAAGCTTTCTTT.

V usage is TRBV5-1 and J usage is TRBJ1-1; D uncertain. V shed 2 bases and J shed 6 bases, with 20 bases lying between them. The CDR3 is 16 residues long. Germline loops: CDR1 SGHRS, CDR2 YFSETQ. CDR3 coding DNA: TGCGCCAGCAGCTTCTCGTCTAGGCCCAGTATCCCTGAAGCTTTCTTT. Encoded protein: CASSFSSRPSIPEAFF. The full variable domain, rest sourced from reference TRBV5-1 and TRBJ1-1, is KAGVTQTPRYLIKTRGQQVTLSCSPISGHRSVSWYQQTPGQGLQFLFEYFSETQRNKGNFPGRFSGRQFSNSRSEMNVSTLELGDSALYLCASSFSSRPSIPEAFFGQGTRLTVV.

The CDR3 sequence: CASNQIAYTGELFF. Written as DNA, the CDR3 is TGTGCCAGCAATCAAATAGCCTACACCGGGGAGCTGTTTTTT. The chain is built from TRBV28 and TRBJ2-2; D is unclear. CDR1 MDHEN and CDR2 SYDVKM come from the germline V gene. V gave up 7 bases and J gave up 3 bases, with 12 bases separating them. This CDR3 is 14 amino acids long.

The chain combines TRBV28 with TRBJ1-3; TRBD1 agrees at 8 bases. This CDR3 is 16 amino acids long. V lost 9 bases to trimming and J lost 0 bases; unmatched junction nucleotides: 10. Germline V gives CDR1 MDHEN, CDR2 SYDVKM. The CDR3 loop is CASSSFRGPSGNTIYF. The CDR3 DNA reads as TGTGCCAGTTCGTCCTTCAGGGGGCCCTCTGGAAACACCATATATTTT.

The rearrangement joins TRBV29-1 to TRBJ2-3; 11 positions match TRBD1. V lost 4 bases to trimming and J lost 0 bases; unmatched junction nucleotides: 3. CDR3 length: 15 amino acids. Germline values: CDR1 SQVTM, CDR2 ANQGSEA. The DNA for the CDR3 is TGCAGCGTTGGGGGACAGGGGGTAAGCACAGATACGCAGTATTTT. Translating it yields CSVGGQGVSTDTQYF.

V usage is TRBV27 and J usage is TRBJ2-7; TRBD2 aligns across 8 bases. This CDR3 spans 15 amino acids. The V gene end was trimmed by 6 bases and the J gene end by 10 bases; junction bases not matched to a gene: 17. Per the germline V gene, CDR1 is MNHEY and CDR2 is SMNVEV (reference sequence). This CDR3 is CASSHPGLGINLQYF. The CDR3 DNA sequence: TGTGCCAGCAGCCATCCGGGACTAGGGATAAATCTTCAGTACTTC.

The chain has TRBV25-1 and TRBJ2-7; 11 nucleotides align to TRBD2. The ends lost 4 bases at V and 6 bases at J; junction bases unmatched: 5. The CDR3 runs 14 residues. Germline V gives CDR1 MGHDK, CDR2 SYGVNS. This CDR3 is CASSVAGGPGEQYF. The CDR3 nucleotides are TGTGCCAGCAGTGTAGCGGGAGGGCCGGGCGAGCAGTACTTC.